This TCR beta chain comes out of a study of Graves' ophthalmopathy and Graves' hyperthyroidism (dated by TCRdb to about 2018). Regarding the complete study: Hyperthyroidism was considered stable if no progression to ophthalmopathy occurred within 18 months of follow-up. The study used TCR beta repertoire signatures to distinguish Graves' ophthalmopathy from Graves' hyperthyroidism and to predict progression to ophthalmopathy. In total, around 130 blood samples were TCR-sequenced: 40 to 45 ophthalmopathy, roughly 80 hyperthyroidism and some 17 hyperthyroidism-to-ophthalmopathy patients. To explore V-J signatures distinguishing ophthalmopathy from hyperthyroidism, a discovery set of under 110 patients (fewer than 45 ophthalmopathy, some 55 stable hyperthyroidism) was enrolled. An independent validation cohort was composed of 18 hyperthyroidism patients and around 16 patients who later progressed from hyperthyroidism to ophthalmopathy. In roughly 6 hyperthyroidism patients, the T-cell repertoires found in thyroid tissue were compared with those found in blood. Following sample collection, hyperthyroidism patients were given methimazole at a starting dose of 30 mg daily, and ophthalmopathy patients were given high-dose intravenous methylprednisolone.

What the work shows at the level of the full study, not this receptor alone: In validation, the model predicted ophthalmopathy progression with about 70% sensitivity and 72.22% specificity; fewer than 15 predicted patients were CT-confirmed with GO in a median of approximately six months. Sample size was not predetermined statistically, and investigators were not blinded to group allocation. In cross-validation, the 13-signature model distinguished ophthalmopathy from stable hyperthyroidism with just over 85% sensitivity and approximately 81% specificity, while in the test set the corresponding values were about 80% and 75%. Most expanded thyroid clonotypes with a frequency above 0.001 also appeared in blood, which suggests that blood repertoires may reflect the immune response in the thyroid.

For repertoire sequencing, the TCR beta CDR3 regions were amplified from RNA transcripts. HTBI primers and the Qiagen OneStep RT-PCR kit were used in a first-round RT-PCR, which was followed by a second-round multiplex PCR, size selection and purification. Sequencing of the libraries was carried out on an Illumina HiSeq2000 in paired-end mode with 100 bp reads. The source study handled its data this way. SOAPnuke was used for read processing, and reads with adapters, uncalled bases, a mean Phred below 15, or no exact constant-primer or identifier match were discarded. COPE v1.2.5 was used to merge the high-quality paired reads. Clonotypes were defined as unique nucleotide sequences and were aligned to IMGT TRB V, D and J references using MiTCR v1.1. Analysis was restricted to V-J combinations with a frequency above 0.0001, which covered just over 98% of repertoires. A TCR clonal expansion and chaos score per V-J combination was defined as the ratio of F50 clonal expansion to chaos observed in the TCRdist matrix. Welch's t-statistics and random forest were used to reduce the features to approximately 13 V-J combinations, which were then used as input to a naive Bayes classifier. The Morisita-Horn index was used to measure how similar the thyroid and blood repertoires were. TCRdb handled the public reads itself, with Q25 trimming in fastp and clone calling in MiXCR, and kept productive beta chains. CDR3 protein duplicates are merged, each entry listing the most common genes and DNA. These V and J calls derive from TCRdb rather than the authors' analysis. A total of 1 million to 1.3 million distinct CDR3 sequences appear in this sample, approximately 35% of them only once. The top ten clones comprise 11% of the sample.

This clonotype was recorded many times. What this receptor recognizes is not known. No per-base quality is available; no much larger clone lies one base away. Via the germline V gene, CDR1 is SQVTM and CDR2 ANQGSEA. CDR3 length: 12 amino acids, cysteine to phenylalanine. Only the CDR3 DNA is retained, 36 bases long and in frame from the first base. Trimming takes 4 bases off V and 4 bases off J; junction bases not matched to a gene: 1. Hyperthyroidism patients were newly diagnosed, were aged 18 to 65 years, and had a disease duration under 2 months. Patients with other autoimmune diseases, uncontrolled infections, pregnancy or lactation were excluded from the study. Diagnosis was based on clinical symptoms, serum thyroxine, TRAb, thyroid ultrasound and orbital computed tomography. Total RNA was extracted with Trizol reagent and quality-checked on an Agilent 2100 Bioanalyzer.

The sample consisted of peripheral blood or thyroid tissue (not recorded which). The source of this sequence is an adult man with Graves' hyperthyroidism. The V and J genes are TRBV29-1 and TRBJ2-7; 10 central bases correspond to TRBD2. The CDR3 protein sequence reads: CSVATSGYEQYF. The nucleotide sequence is given as TGCAGCGTTGCGACTAGCGGGTACGAGCAGTACTTC.